The rows below give T cell receptor beta chains drawn from one sample of a study of T cells after yellow fever vaccination. One entry per CDR3 protein results from TCRdb running MiXCR on the 5' RACE reads. The repertoire has 250,000 to 400,000 distinct CDR3 sequences, 3.5% to 4.5% of them found once; the top ten carry approximately 20%. This sample comprised PBMCs, obtained 15 days after the yellow fever booster vaccination. All receptors come from a man younger than 30 who received the YFV17D yellow fever vaccine. The CDR3 runs from the conserved cysteine through the conserved F or W. Fields, in order: V gene, D gene, J gene, clone size, CDR3 protein, CDR3 DNA. D genes are given only for firm matches. Rows may omit the clone size; those that give it use once, few, many or a size class.

v_call: TRBV29-1; d_call: NA; j_call: TRBJ1-1; clone_size: NA; cdr3_aa: CSVVRGGVNTEAFF; cdr3_nt: TGCAGCGTTGTAAGAGGGGGGGTGAACACTGAAGCTTTCTTT
v_call: TRBV12-3/TRBV12-4; d_call: NA; j_call: TRBJ2-1; clone_size: few; cdr3_aa: CASSLRQVNEQFF; cdr3_nt: TGTGCCAGCAGTCTTCGACAGGTCAATGAGCAGTTCTTC
v_call: TRBV27; d_call: NA; j_call: TRBJ2-3; clone_size: few; cdr3_aa: CASSSGILYTDTQYF; cdr3_nt: TGTGCCAGCAGTTCAGGGATATTATACACAGATACGCAGTATTTT
v_call: TRBV5-1; d_call: NA; j_call: TRBJ2-3; clone_size: NA; cdr3_aa: CASSLSAGLGTDTQYF; cdr3_nt: TGCGCCAGCAGCTTGTCTGCAGGGCTTGGCACAGATACGCAGTATTTT
v_call: TRBV5-4; d_call: NA; j_call: TRBJ2-3; clone_size: NA; cdr3_aa: CASSLGPATQYF; cdr3_nt: TGTGCCAGCAGCTTGGGCCCGGCTACGCAGTATTTT
v_call: TRBV5-1; d_call: NA; j_call: TRBJ2-1; clone_size: many; cdr3_aa: CASSWAPGVTYNEQFF; cdr3_nt: TGCGCCAGCAGCTGGGCCCCAGGGGTAACCTACAATGAGCAGTTCTTC
v_call: TRBV7-9; d_call: NA; j_call: TRBJ2-5; clone_size: many; cdr3_aa: CASSRDGGTQYF; cdr3_nt: TGTGCCAGCAGCCGGGACGGAGGGACCCAGTACTTC
v_call: TRBV24-1; d_call: NA; j_call: TRBJ1-2; clone_size: NA; cdr3_aa: CATSDLPGGYTF; cdr3_nt: TGTGCCACCAGTGATTTGCCGGGAGGCTACACCTTC
v_call: TRBV20-1; d_call: NA; j_call: TRBJ2-3; clone_size: NA; cdr3_aa: CSATQAADTQYF; cdr3_nt: TGCAGTGCTACCCAGGCGGCAGATACGCAGTATTTT
v_call: TRBV7-8; d_call: NA; j_call: TRBJ1-2; clone_size: many; cdr3_aa: CASSLLGANYGYTF; cdr3_nt: TGTGCCAGCAGCCTGCTCGGGGCTAACTATGGCTACACCTTC
v_call: TRBV5-1; d_call: NA; j_call: TRBJ2-3; clone_size: many; cdr3_aa: CASRLGQTSTDTQYF; cdr3_nt: TGCGCCAGCAGGCTTGGACAGACTAGCACAGATACGCAGTATTTT
v_call: TRBV20-1; d_call: NA; j_call: TRBJ2-5; clone_size: NA; cdr3_aa: CSARRNRDQETQYF; cdr3_nt: TGCAGTGCTAGGAGAAACAGGGACCAAGAGACCCAGTACTTC
v_call: TRBV28; d_call: NA; j_call: TRBJ1-3; clone_size: NA; cdr3_aa: CASSSLDFQGRGSWGVYF; cdr3_nt: TGTGCCAGCAGTTCCTTGGACTTCCAGGGTCGGGGGTCGTGGGGAGTATATTTT
v_call: TRBV6-2/TRBV6-3; d_call: NA; j_call: TRBJ1-5; clone_size: NA; cdr3_aa: CASSYWPRVNQPQHF; cdr3_nt: TGTGCCAGCAGTTACTGGCCAAGGGTCAATCAGCCCCAGCATTTT
v_call: TRBV20-1; d_call: NA; j_call: TRBJ2-1; clone_size: many; cdr3_aa: CSARGNGIYEQFF; cdr3_nt: TGCAGTGCTAGAGGGAATGGGATCTATGAGCAGTTCTTC
v_call: TRBV12-3/TRBV12-4; d_call: TRBD1; j_call: TRBJ1-5; clone_size: NA; cdr3_aa: CASSTGTGRQPQHF; cdr3_nt: TGTGCCAGCAGCACCGGGACAGGGAGACAGCCCCAGCATTTT
v_call: TRBV27; d_call: NA; j_call: TRBJ2-3; clone_size: NA; cdr3_aa: CASTPECLPLDTDTQYF; cdr3_nt: TGTGCCAGCACCCCGGAGTGTTTGCCTTTGGACACAGATACGCAGTATTTT
v_call: TRBV29-1; d_call: NA; j_call: TRBJ2-7; clone_size: many; cdr3_aa: CSVGKTGIQQYF; cdr3_nt: TGCAGCGTTGGAAAAACAGGGATCCAGCAGTACTTC
v_call: TRBV19; d_call: TRBD1; j_call: TRBJ1-4; clone_size: NA; cdr3_aa: CASGDPGQGSRRSLFF; cdr3_nt: TGTGCCAGTGGCGATCCGGGACAGGGCTCAAGGAGGTCCCTGTTTTTT
v_call: TRBV20-1; d_call: NA; j_call: TRBJ1-4; clone_size: many; cdr3_aa: CSARNREKLFF; cdr3_nt: TGCAGTGCTAGGAACAGGGAAAAACTGTTTTTT
v_call: TRBV9; d_call: NA; j_call: TRBJ1-4; clone_size: many; cdr3_aa: CASSAGASNEKLFF; cdr3_nt: TGTGCCAGCAGCGCAGGGGCGTCTAATGAAAAACTGTTTTTT
v_call: TRBV28; d_call: NA; j_call: TRBJ2-2; clone_size: few; cdr3_aa: CASLTSTNTGELFF; cdr3_nt: TGTGCCAGCTTGACTAGTACGAACACCGGGGAGCTGTTTTTT
v_call: TRBV4-3; d_call: NA; j_call: TRBJ1-1; clone_size: many; cdr3_aa: CASSQEDTEAFF; cdr3_nt: TGCGCCAGCAGCCAAGAAGACACTGAAGCTTTCTTT
v_call: TRBV25-1; d_call: NA; j_call: TRBJ2-2; clone_size: NA; cdr3_aa: CASSDGQNTGELFF; cdr3_nt: TGTGCCAGCAGTGACGGACAGAACACCGGGGAGCTGTTTTTT
v_call: TRBV20-1; d_call: NA; j_call: TRBJ2-1; clone_size: many; cdr3_aa: CSARDLAGPYNEQFF; cdr3_nt: TGCAGTGCTAGAGATTTGGCGGGGCCCTACAATGAGCAGTTCTTC
v_call: TRBV5-6; d_call: TRBD1; j_call: TRBJ1-6; clone_size: many; cdr3_aa: CASSRYGTGESPLHF; cdr3_nt: TGTGCCAGCAGCCGGTACGGGACAGGCGAATCACCCCTCCACTTT
v_call: TRBV7-9; d_call: NA; j_call: TRBJ1-5; clone_size: few; cdr3_aa: CASSLGGVESNQPQHF; cdr3_nt: TGTGCCAGCAGCCTGGGGGGGGTTGAGAGCAATCAGCCCCAGCATTTT
v_call: TRBV4-2; d_call: NA; j_call: TRBJ2-1; clone_size: many; cdr3_aa: CASSRRDNEQFF; cdr3_nt: TGTGCCAGCAGCCGCAGAGACAATGAGCAGTTCTTC
v_call: TRBV20-1; d_call: NA; j_call: TRBJ2-1; clone_size: many; cdr3_aa: CSARSMEGSSYNEQFF; cdr3_nt: TGCAGTGCTAGGAGTATGGAGGGAAGCTCCTACAATGAGCAGTTCTTC
v_call: TRBV12-3/TRBV12-4; d_call: NA; j_call: TRBJ1-6; clone_size: few; cdr3_aa: CASSLEMGSSYNSPLHF; cdr3_nt: TGTGCCAGCAGTTTAGAGATGGGGAGCTCCTATAATTCACCCCTCCACTTT
v_call: TRBV12-3/TRBV12-4; d_call: NA; j_call: TRBJ1-2; clone_size: few; cdr3_aa: CASSWGGGGYTF; cdr3_nt: TGTGCCAGCAGTTGGGGCGGTGGTGGCTACACCTTC
v_call: TRBV9; d_call: NA; j_call: TRBJ2-7; clone_size: many; cdr3_aa: CASSVFGGLASHEQYF; cdr3_nt: TGTGCCAGCAGCGTATTCGGCGGGCTAGCGAGCCACGAGCAGTACTTC
v_call: TRBV9; d_call: NA; j_call: TRBJ1-2; clone_size: NA; cdr3_aa: CASSVVGDYGYTF; cdr3_nt: TGTGCCAGCAGCGTAGTTGGGGACTATGGCTACACCTTC
v_call: TRBV4-1; d_call: NA; j_call: TRBJ2-5; clone_size: many; cdr3_aa: CASSFSRSGAEQETQYF; cdr3_nt: TGCGCCAGCAGCTTCTCCCGCAGTGGTGCGGAGCAAGAGACCCAGTACTTC
v_call: TRBV6-4; d_call: NA; j_call: TRBJ2-2; clone_size: many; cdr3_aa: CASSDSSTGELFF; cdr3_nt: TGTGCCAGCAGTGACTCTAGCACCGGGGAGCTGTTTTTT
v_call: TRBV18; d_call: NA; j_call: TRBJ1-2; clone_size: few; cdr3_aa: CASSPEGAKYYGYTF; cdr3_nt: TGTGCCAGCTCACCAGAAGGAGCGAAGTACTATGGCTACACCTTC
v_call: TRBV20-1; d_call: NA; j_call: TRBJ2-2; clone_size: few; cdr3_aa: CSARDPKMTGELFF; cdr3_nt: TGCAGTGCTAGAGACCCGAAGATGACCGGGGAGCTGTTTTTT
v_call: TRBV7-6; d_call: NA; j_call: TRBJ2-1; clone_size: many; cdr3_aa: CASSSGLNSYNEQFF; cdr3_nt: TGTGCCAGCAGCTCCGGACTGAACTCCTACAATGAGCAGTTCTTC
v_call: TRBV27; d_call: NA; j_call: TRBJ2-7; clone_size: few; cdr3_aa: CASSPGTVFYEQYF; cdr3_nt: TGTGCCAGCAGTCCAGGGACGGTTTTCTACGAGCAGTACTTC
v_call: TRBV5-1; d_call: TRBD2; j_call: TRBJ2-5; clone_size: many; cdr3_aa: CASSLGTSGGVETQYF; cdr3_nt: TGCGCCAGCAGCCTCGGGACTAGCGGAGGGGTGGAGACCCAGTACTTC